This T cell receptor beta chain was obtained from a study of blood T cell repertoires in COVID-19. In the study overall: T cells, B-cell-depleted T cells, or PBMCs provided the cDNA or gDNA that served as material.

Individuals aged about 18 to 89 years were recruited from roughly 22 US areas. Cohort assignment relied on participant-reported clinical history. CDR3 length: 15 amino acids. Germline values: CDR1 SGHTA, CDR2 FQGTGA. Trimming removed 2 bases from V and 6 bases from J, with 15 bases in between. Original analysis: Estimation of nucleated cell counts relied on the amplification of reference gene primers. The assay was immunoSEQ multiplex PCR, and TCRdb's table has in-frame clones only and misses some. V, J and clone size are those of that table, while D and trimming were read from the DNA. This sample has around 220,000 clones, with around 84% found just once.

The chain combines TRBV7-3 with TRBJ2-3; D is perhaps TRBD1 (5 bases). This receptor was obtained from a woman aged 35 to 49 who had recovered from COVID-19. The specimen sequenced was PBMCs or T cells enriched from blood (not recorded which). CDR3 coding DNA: TGTGCCAGCAGCTTAGGGGCCGGCCGAGAGGATACGCAGTATTTT. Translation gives CASSLGAGREDTQYF.